This TCR beta chain was retrieved from a study of control samples from healthy donors and cancer patients. This CDR3 comprises 13 residues. J lost 3 bases, V lost 9 bases, and 3 bases had no gene match. The germline gives CDR1 KGHDR, CDR2 SFDVKD. Here immunoSEQ multiplex PCR was the method, and the copy in TCRdb shows in-frame clones only, minus some. The sample has over 100,000 clones, approximately 90% seen once. The TCR sequence derives from a woman between 50 and 59 years old in good health. The J gene is TRBJ2-1, the V gene TRBV24-1; 8 nucleotides agree with TRBD2. The sequenced sample consisted of blood. This CDR3 is CATGLANYNEQFF. The CDR3 DNA sequence: TGTGCCACCGGACTAGCCAACTACAATGAGCAGTTCTTC.